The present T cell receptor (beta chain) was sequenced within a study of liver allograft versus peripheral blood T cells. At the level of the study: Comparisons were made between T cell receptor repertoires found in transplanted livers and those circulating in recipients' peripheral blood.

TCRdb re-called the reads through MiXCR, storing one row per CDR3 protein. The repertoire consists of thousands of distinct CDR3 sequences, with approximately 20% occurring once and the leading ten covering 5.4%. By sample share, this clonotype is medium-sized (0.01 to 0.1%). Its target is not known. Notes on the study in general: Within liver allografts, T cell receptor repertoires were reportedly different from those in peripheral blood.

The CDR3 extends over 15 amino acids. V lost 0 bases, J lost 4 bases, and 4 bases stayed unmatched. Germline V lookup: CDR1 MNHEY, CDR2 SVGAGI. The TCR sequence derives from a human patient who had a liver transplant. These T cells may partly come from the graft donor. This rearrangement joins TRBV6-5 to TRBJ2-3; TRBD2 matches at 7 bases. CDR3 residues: CASSYSLAVSDTQYF. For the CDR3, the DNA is TGTGCCAGCAGTTACTCTCTAGCGGTATCAGATACGCAGTATTTT.